The 19 T cell receptor beta chains reported below all come from one sample, sequenced in a study of blood T cell repertoires in COVID-19. Sequencing used immunoSEQ multiplex PCR; TCRdb keeps in-frame clones, though not all of them. The table lists roughly 410,000 clones, over 75% of them singletons, with 2.3% in the top ten. Sequencing input: peripheral blood. The receptor source for this set is a woman aged 55-69 years with COVID-19, enrolled during active disease.

This clone has only one observation. The genes are TRBV10-3 and TRBJ1-2, with D possibly matching TRBD1 (6 bases). V was pared by 6 bases and J by 4 bases, with 15 bases between. Germline-derived CDR1 and CDR2 are ENHRY and SYGVKD. This CDR3 is 14 amino acids long. The CDR3 sequence: CAIRGGPTGYGYTF. The CDR3 DNA reads TGTGCCATCAGGGGGGGGCCCACTGGCTATGGCTACACCTTC.

V and J are TRBV7-9 and TRBJ1-6; D gene ambiguous. V was clipped by 6 bases and J by 5 bases, with 11 bases between them. Per the germline V gene, CDR1 is SEHNR and CDR2 is FQNEAQ (reference sequence). The CDR3 runs to 14 residues. CDR3 sequence: CASSWWSDNSPLHF. The CDR3 DNA sequence: TGTGCCAGCAGTTGGTGGTCAGATAATTCACCCCTCCACTTT.

This chain links TRBV19 with TRBJ1-1, with 9 bases lining up with TRBD1. The CDR3 runs to 17 residues. V was pared by 6 bases and J by 1 base, with 12 bases of the junction left unmatched. The V gene's germline CDR1 is LNHDA and CDR2 SQIVND (reference sequence). The CDR3 here is CASRAGDRGFENTEAFF. CDR3 sequence (DNA): TGTGCCAGTAGAGCGGGTGACAGGGGGTTTGAGAACACTGAAGCTTTCTTT.

CDR3: CASSLAAGGVTEAFF. The CDR3 DNA sequence: TGTGCCAGCAGCTTAGCCGCAGGGGGAGTCACTGAAGCTTTCTTT. This chain joins TRBV7-6 and TRBJ1-1, with 7 positions matching TRBD1. Trimming took 0 bases from V and 4 from J; bases not matched to a gene: 5. Germline values: CDR1 SGHVS, CDR2 FNYEAQ. The CDR3 contains 15 residues.

This chain joins TRBV18 and TRBJ2-1; maybe TRBD1 (5 bases). Germline CDR1 and CDR2: KGHSH and LQKENI. There are 16 residues in the CDR3. V lost 3 bases to trimming and J lost 6 bases, with 18 bases between them. DNA for the CDR3: TGTGCCAGCTCACCGCCAAAGTGGCCTAGGGGCAATGAGCAGTTCTTC. This sequence encodes CASSPPKWPRGNEQFF.

V usage is TRBV12-3 or TRBV12-4 and J usage is TRBJ1-2; tentatively, D is TRBD1 (5 bases). The CDR3 spans 13 residues. The V end was cut by 6 bases, the J end by 1 base, with 9 bases between. The CDR3 nucleotides are TGTGCCAGCAGCAGACAGCGTAACTATGGCTACACCTTC. It specifies CASSRQRNYGYTF.

The chain recombines TRBV28 with TRBJ2-5; possibly TRBD1 for D (7 bases). CDR1 is MDHEN, CDR2 SYDVKM, per germline. CDR3 length: 16 residues. The V gene lost 11 bases and the J gene lost 4 bases, with 26 bases spanning the gap. CDR3 protein: CASQTRQGGSIETQYF. Here the CDR3 DNA reads TGTGCCTCCCAAACCCGGCAGGGGGGTTCCATAGAGACCCAGTACTTC.

V usage is TRBV5-1 and J usage is TRBJ2-1, with D tentatively TRBD2 (6 bases). Germline V CDR1 and CDR2: SGHRS, YFSETQ. This CDR3 has 15 amino acids. The germline V and J ends were trimmed by 3 bases and 0 bases, with 10 bases remaining between them. CDR3 in DNA: TGCGCCAGCAGCTACCGGGACTCCTCCTACAATGAGCAGTTCTTC. This translates into CASSYRDSSYNEQFF.

This chain uses TRBV9 with TRBJ2-3, with a weak D call TRBD2 (7 bases). There are 16 residues in the CDR3. Germline V gene data show CDR1 as SGDLS and CDR2 as YYNGEE. V was clipped by 2 bases and J by 4 bases, with 17 bases between them. The CDR3 nucleotides read TGTGCCAGCAGCGTGAGTGGGGGGGCGGACCCAGATACGCAGTATTTT. Protein product: CASSVSGGADPDTQYF.

This chain links TRBV2 with TRBJ2-2; TRBD2 aligns across 7 bases. With V trimmed by 8 bases and J by 3 bases, 9 bases remained unmatched. CDR1 is SNHLY, CDR2 FYNNEI, per germline. The CDR3 contains 15 residues. As DNA, the CDR3 is TGTGCCAGCGGGGATGCGGGGGACTACACCGGGGAGCTGTTTTTT. As protein: CASGDAGDYTGELFF.

V usage is TRBV6-5 and J usage is TRBJ1-1; TRBD1 agrees at 8 bases. With V trimmed by 6 bases and J by 8 bases, 8 bases remained unmatched. From germline, CDR1 is MNHEY and CDR2 SVGAGI. This CDR3 spans 13 amino acids. CDR3 loop: CASSRQGRKEAFF. CDR3 DNA: TGTGCCAGCAGCCGACAGGGGAGAAAGGAAGCTTTCTTT.

The chain combines TRBV7-2 with TRBJ1-6; TRBD1 is a possible D gene (6 bases). V lost 5 bases to trimming and J lost 9 bases, with 17 bases between them. From germline, CDR1 is SGHTA and CDR2 FQGNSA. The CDR3 loop spans 15 amino acids. CDR3 in amino acids: CASSLTGPSISPLHF. CDR3 in DNA: TGTGCCAGCAGCCTAACAGGGCCCAGCATTTCACCCCTCCACTTT. The whole variable domain, filled in from reference TRBV7-2 and TRBJ1-6, reads GAGVSQSPSNKVTEKGKDVELRCDPISGHTALYWYRQSLGQGLEFLIYFQGNSAPDKSGLPSDRFSAERTGGSVSTLTIQRTQQEDSAVYLCASSLTGPSISPLHFGNGTRLTVT.

V is TRBV12-5 and J is TRBJ2-7, with D hard to call. CDR1 and CDR2 from the germline V gene are LGHNT and FRNRAP. The CDR3 spans 13 residues. The V and J ends lost 6 bases and 1 base respectively, with 10 bases between them. Written as DNA, the CDR3 is TGTGCTAGTGGCTCTAGTTCTTCCTACGAGCAGTACTTC. Translated: CASGSSSSYEQYF.

This clone turned up a few times. This rearrangement joins TRBV5-1 to TRBJ2-2; 7 nucleotides line up with TRBD1. The CDR3 sequence is 14 residues long. Looked up from germline, CDR1 is SGHRS and CDR2 is YFSETQ. The V gene end was trimmed by 5 bases and the J gene end by 4 bases; junction bases not matched to a gene: 5. For the CDR3, the DNA is TGCGCCAGCAGGCTAACAGGGGCCACCGGGGAGCTGTTTTTT. Its translation: CASRLTGATGELFF. The full variable domain, with the rest looked up from reference TRBV5-1 and TRBJ2-2, is KAGVTQTPRYLIKTRGQQVTLSCSPISGHRSVSWYQQTPGQGLQFLFEYFSETQRNKGNFPGRFSGRQFSNSRSEMNVSTLELGDSALYLCASRLTGATGELFFGEGSRLTVL.

The chain carries TRBV25-1 and TRBJ2-5; 15 nucleotides line up with TRBD2. The germline gives CDR1 MGHDK, CDR2 SYGVNS. The CDR3 is 18 amino acids. Germline trimming cut 3 bases from V and 5 bases from J; bases unmatched to any gene: 10. The CDR3 DNA reads as TGTGCCAGCAGTGAGTTTTCTGGACTAGCGGGGGGGCTCGAGACCCAGTACTTC. It codes for CASSEFSGLAGGLETQYF.

The chain combines TRBV5-1 with TRBJ1-2; D remains unclear. The CDR3 contains 17 residues. Germline-derived CDR1 and CDR2 are SGHRS and YFSETQ. Trimming left V 1 base short and J 6 bases short, with 22 bases between. Here the CDR3 DNA reads TGCGCCAGCAGCTTGACGTCCGATCGAGTTCCATCGCATGGCTACACCTTC. It encodes CASSLTSDRVPSHGYTF.

In nucleotides, the CDR3 is TGTGCCAGCAGCACGTGGACAGGGACCGGGTCTGACTATGGCTACACCTTC. Translation: CASSTWTGTGSDYGYTF. The chain links TRBV9 to TRBJ1-2; 8 positions agree with TRBD1. CDR3 length equals 17 residues. Germline V gene lookup returns CDR1 SGDLS and CDR2 YYNGEE. After removal of 4 bases from V and 3 bases from J, the junction contained 14 bases not matched to a gene. The whole variable domain, remainder taken from reference TRBV9 and TRBJ1-2, is DSGVTQTPKHLITATGQRVTLRCSPRSGDLSVYWYQQSLDQGLQFLIQYYNGEERAKGNILERFSAQQFPDLHSELNLSSLELGDSALYFCASSTWTGTGSDYGYTFGSGTRLTVV.

The genes are TRBV15 and TRBJ1-5; possible D gene TRBD1, 6 bases. CDR1 and CDR2 from the germline V gene are LNHNV and YYDKDF (reference sequence). V lost 1 base, J lost 5 bases, and 15 bases lay in between. This CDR3 is 16 amino acids long. Written as DNA, the CDR3 is TGTGCCACCAGCAGAGCGGGGGGGGGCTCTTATCAGCCCCAGCATTTT. The encoded protein is CATSRAGGGSYQPQHF.

V and J are TRBV7-3 and TRBJ1-1; 8 bases match TRBD1. This CDR3 has 15 residues. CDR1 is SGHTA, CDR2 FQGTGA, per germline. V trimming: 5 bases; J trimming: 5 bases; junction bases outside the gene matches: 10. CDR3 loop: CASSRLLRGRTEAFF. CDR3 bases: TGTGCCAGCAGCCGACTACTCAGGGGGCGGACTGAAGCTTTCTTT.